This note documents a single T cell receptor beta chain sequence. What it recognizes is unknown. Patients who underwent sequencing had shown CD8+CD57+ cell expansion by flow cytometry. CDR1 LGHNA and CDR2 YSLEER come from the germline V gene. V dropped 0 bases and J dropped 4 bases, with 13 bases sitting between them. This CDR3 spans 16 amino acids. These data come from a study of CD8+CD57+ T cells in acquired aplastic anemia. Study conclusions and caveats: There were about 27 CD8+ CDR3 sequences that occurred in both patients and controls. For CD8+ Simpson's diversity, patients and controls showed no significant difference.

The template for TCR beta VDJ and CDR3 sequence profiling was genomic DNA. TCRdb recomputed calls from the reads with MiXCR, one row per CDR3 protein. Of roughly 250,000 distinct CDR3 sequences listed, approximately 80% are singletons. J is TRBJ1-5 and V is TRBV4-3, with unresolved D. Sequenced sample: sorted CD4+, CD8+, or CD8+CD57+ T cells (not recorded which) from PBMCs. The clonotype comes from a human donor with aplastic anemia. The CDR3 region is CASSQDSARRNQPQHF. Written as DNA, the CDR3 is TGCGCCAGCAGCCAAGATTCGGCCAGGCGGAATCAGCCCCAGCATTTT.